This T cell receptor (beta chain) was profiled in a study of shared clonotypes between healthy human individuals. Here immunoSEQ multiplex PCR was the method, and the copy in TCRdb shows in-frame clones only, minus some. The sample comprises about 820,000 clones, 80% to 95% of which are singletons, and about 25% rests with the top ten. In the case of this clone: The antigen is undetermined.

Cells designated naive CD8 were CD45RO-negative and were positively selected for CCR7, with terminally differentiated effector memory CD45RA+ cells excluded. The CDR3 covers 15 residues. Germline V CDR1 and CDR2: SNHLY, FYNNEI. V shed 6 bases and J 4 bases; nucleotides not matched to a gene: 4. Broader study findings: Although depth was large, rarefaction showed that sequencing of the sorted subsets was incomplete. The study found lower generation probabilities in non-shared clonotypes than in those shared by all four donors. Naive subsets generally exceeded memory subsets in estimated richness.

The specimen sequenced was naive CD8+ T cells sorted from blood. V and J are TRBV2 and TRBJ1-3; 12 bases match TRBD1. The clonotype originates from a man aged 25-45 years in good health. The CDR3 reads CASRRDRGQGNTIYF. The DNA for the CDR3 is TGTGCCAGCAGGCGGGACAGGGGGCAAGGAAACACCATATATTTT.